The 8 T cell receptor beta chains in this list originate from one sample, sequenced in a study of T cells of healthy individuals. TCRdb analysed the 5' RACE reads with MiXCR anew, one entry per CDR3 protein. The top ten hold 9.2% of the sample, which has about 40,000 distinct CDR3 sequences, 4% to 5.5% seen once. All receptors derive from a human donor in good health.

This clonotype has at least ten counts. The chain couples TRBV7-2 to TRBJ2-7; TRBD1 is a possible D gene (6 bases). The CDR3 contains 14 residues. Germline CDR1 and CDR2: SGHTA and FQGNSA. Trimming removed 4 bases from V and 3 bases from J, with 13 bases in between. This CDR3 reads CASSSSGHVYEQYF. The CDR3 DNA is TGTGCCAGCAGCTCATCGGGACATGTCTACGAGCAGTACTTC.

This clonotype has just a few counts. The DNA of the CDR3 is TGTGCCATCTCCGGGACAGGATACACTGAAGCTTTCTTT. Protein sequence: CAISGTGYTEAFF. This chain connects TRBV10-3 to TRBJ1-1; TRBD1 matches 8 bases. The CDR3 extends over 13 amino acids. With V trimmed by 8 bases and J by 3 bases, 5 bases remained unmatched. Germline-derived CDR1 and CDR2 are ENHRY and SYGVKD.

This clonotype came up many times. The rearrangement uses TRBV10-3 and TRBJ1-1; D is possibly TRBD1 (6 bases). V was trimmed by 0 bases and J by 2 bases, leaving 10 bases between them. The CDR3 is made up of 15 amino acids. Germline-derived CDR1 and CDR2 are ENHRY and SYGVKD. As DNA, the CDR3 is TGTGCCATCAGTGAGTCAGGGGGGGGAAACACTGAAGCTTTCTTT. Protein product: CAISESGGGNTEAFF.

This clonotype showed up many times. V gene TRBV10-3 combines with J gene TRBJ1-6, with a weak D call TRBD1 (5 bases). This CDR3 spans 14 amino acids. V lost 2 bases and J 7 bases, leaving 9 bases between the germline ends. The germline V gene has CDR1 ENHRY and CDR2 SYGVKD. DNA for the CDR3: TGTGCCATCAGTGAGGGAGGGGCGAATTCACCCCTCCACTTT. As protein: CAISEGGANSPLHF.

Many counts were recorded for this clonotype. The chain joins TRBV3-1 to TRBJ1-1; D is possibly TRBD1 (5 bases). V shed 3 bases and J shed 1 base, with 9 bases lying between them. The CDR3 runs to 14 residues. The germline V gene has CDR1 LGHDT and CDR2 YNNKEL (reference sequence). For the CDR3, the DNA is TGTGCCAGCAGCCATTCAGGGAAGAACACTGAAGCTTTCTTT. It is translated as CASSHSGKNTEAFF.

This clonotype was detected only a few times. The chain recombines TRBV12-3 or TRBV12-4 with TRBJ2-3, with 15 bases that match TRBD2. The CDR3 has 16 residues. J gave up 4 bases and V 7 bases, and 6 bases lay outside the gene matches. CDR3 sequence: CASKGLAGGQSDTQYF. CDR3 DNA sequence: TGTGCCAGCAAAGGACTAGCGGGAGGGCAATCAGATACGCAGTATTTT.

This clonotype was counted ten times or more. The rearrangement links TRBV14 to TRBJ2-2; perhaps TRBD1 as D (6 bases). Germline CDR1 reads SGHDN; CDR2 reads FVKESK. V lost 2 bases and J 1 base, leaving 14 bases between the germline ends. This CDR3 is built from 17 residues. In DNA, the CDR3 is TGTGCCAGCAGCCAACCTTTGACAGGCGTGAACACCGGGGAGCTGTTTTTT. Its translation: CASSQPLTGVNTGELFF.

V gene TRBV5-1 combines with J gene TRBJ2-7, with a possible D match to TRBD1 (5 bases). In germline, CDR1 is SGHRS, CDR2 YFSETQ. This CDR3 spans 13 amino acids. V lost 1 base to trimming and J lost 2 bases, with 7 bases between them. CDR3 nucleotide sequence: TGCGCCAGCAGCTTGACAGGCCCCTACGAGCAGTACTTC. Translating gives CASSLTGPYEQYF.